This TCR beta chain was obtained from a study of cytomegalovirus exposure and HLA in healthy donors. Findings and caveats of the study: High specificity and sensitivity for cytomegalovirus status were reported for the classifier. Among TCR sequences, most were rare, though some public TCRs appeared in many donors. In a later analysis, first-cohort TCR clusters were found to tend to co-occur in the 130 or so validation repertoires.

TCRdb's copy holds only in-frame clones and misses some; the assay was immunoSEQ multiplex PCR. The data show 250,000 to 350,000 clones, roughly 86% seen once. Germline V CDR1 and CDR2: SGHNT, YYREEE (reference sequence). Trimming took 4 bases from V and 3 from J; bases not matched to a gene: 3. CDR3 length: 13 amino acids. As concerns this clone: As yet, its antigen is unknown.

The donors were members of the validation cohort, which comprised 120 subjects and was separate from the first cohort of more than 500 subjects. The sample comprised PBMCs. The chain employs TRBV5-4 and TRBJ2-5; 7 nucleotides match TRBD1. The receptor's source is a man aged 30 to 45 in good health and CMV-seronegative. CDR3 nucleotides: TGTGCCAGCAGCAAAGGGACAGAAGAGACCCAGTACTTC. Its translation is CASSKGTEETQYF.